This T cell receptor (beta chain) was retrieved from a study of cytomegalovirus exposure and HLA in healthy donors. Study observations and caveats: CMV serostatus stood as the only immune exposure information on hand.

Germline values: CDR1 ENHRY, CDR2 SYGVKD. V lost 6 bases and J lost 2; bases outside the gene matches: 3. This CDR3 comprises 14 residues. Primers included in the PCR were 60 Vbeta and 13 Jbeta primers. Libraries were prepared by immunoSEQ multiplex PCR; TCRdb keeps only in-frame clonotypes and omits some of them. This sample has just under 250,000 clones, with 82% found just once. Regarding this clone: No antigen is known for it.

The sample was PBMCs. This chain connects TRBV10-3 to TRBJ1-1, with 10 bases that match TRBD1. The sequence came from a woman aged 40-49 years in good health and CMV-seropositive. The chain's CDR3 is CAISGDRGNTEAFF. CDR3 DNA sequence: TGTGCCATCAGCGGGGACAGGGGAAACACTGAAGCTTTCTTT.